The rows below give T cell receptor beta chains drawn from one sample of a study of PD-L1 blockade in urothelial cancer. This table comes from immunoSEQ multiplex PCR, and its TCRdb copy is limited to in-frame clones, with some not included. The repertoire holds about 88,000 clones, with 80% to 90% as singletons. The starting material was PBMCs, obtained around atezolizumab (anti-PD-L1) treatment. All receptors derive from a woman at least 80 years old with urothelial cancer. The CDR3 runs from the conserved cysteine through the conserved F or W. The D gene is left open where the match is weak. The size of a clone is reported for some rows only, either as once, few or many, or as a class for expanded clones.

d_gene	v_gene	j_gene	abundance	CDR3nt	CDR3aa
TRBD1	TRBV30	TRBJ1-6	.	TGTGCCTGGAGCCTTGACAGGGGGGGTTCACCCCTCCACTTT	CAWSLDRGGSPLHF
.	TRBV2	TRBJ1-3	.	TGTGCCAGCAGTGGCGGCCACCCTGGAAACACCATATATTTT	CASSGGHPGNTIYF
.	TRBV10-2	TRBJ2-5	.	TGCGCCAGCACTGAGACTAGGATCGATGAGACCCAGTACTTC	CASTETRIDETQYF
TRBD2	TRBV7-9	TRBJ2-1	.	TGTGCCAGCAGCCCCCAGCCGCGGGAGACAGATGAGCAGTTCTTC	CASSPQPRETDEQFF
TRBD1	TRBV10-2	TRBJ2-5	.	TGCGCCAGCAATTTCCAGGGGGCCCAAGAGACCCAGTACTTC	CASNFQGAQETQYF
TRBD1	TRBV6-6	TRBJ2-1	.	TGTGCCAGCAGAAACGGACAGGGTATATACAATGAGCAGTTCTTC	CASRNGQGIYNEQFF
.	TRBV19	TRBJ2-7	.	TGTGCCAGTAGTACAAGGATGGGCGTGGTCTACTTC	CASSTRMGVVYF
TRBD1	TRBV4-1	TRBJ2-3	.	TGCGCCAGCAGAGCTTTGGGACAGGGGCCAGATACGCAGTATTTT	CASRALGQGPDTQYF
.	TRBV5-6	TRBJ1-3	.	TGTGCCAGCAGCTTGTCCCCAACAGGGCCTGGAAACACCATATATTTT	CASSLSPTGPGNTIYF
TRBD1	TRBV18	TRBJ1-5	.	TGTGCCAGCTCACCGGGACAGGGGGGGCCTCCGGGCAATCAGCCCCAGCATTTT	CASSPGQGGPPGNQPQHF
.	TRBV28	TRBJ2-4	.	TGTGCCAGTCGGGGCCCAGGGGACATTCAGTACTTC	CASRGPGDIQYF
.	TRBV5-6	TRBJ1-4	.	TGTGCCAGCAGCCCACCGGAGGGTGAAAAACTGTTTTTT	CASSPPEGEKLFF
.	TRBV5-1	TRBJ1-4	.	TGCGCCAGCAGCTTGGGAGCCAGGGCGGACGAAAAACTGTTTTTT	CASSLGARADEKLFF
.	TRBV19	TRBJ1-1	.	TGTGCCAGTAGTATGTGGTTCGTGGCCCCCCCAGGCCTCCCGACTGAAGCTTTCTTT	CASSMWFVAPPGLPTEAFF
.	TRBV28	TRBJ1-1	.	TGTGCCAGCAGTGGGAGCGGGACAAAGAACACTGAAGCTTTCTTT	CASSGSGTKNTEAFF
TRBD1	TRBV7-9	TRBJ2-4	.	TGTGCCAGCAGCTTAGCCGAGACAGGGAAATACTTC	CASSLAETGKYF
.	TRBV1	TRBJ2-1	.	TGCACCAGCAGTCATCGGACTAGCGGGAGGGTGTGGTTTTTGAATGAGCAGTTCTTC	CTSSHRTSGRVWFLNEQFF
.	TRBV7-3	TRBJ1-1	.	TGTGCCAGCAGCCCCCGGGAGGGCACTGAAGCTTTCTTT	CASSPREGTEAFF
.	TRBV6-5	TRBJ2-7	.	TGTGCCAGCAGCCTTACAGGGAGCTCCTACGAGCAGTACTTC	CASSLTGSSYEQYF
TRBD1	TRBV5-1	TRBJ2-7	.	TGCGCCAGCAGCGTTTCGGGACAGGGGGCATCCTACGAGCAGTACTTC	CASSVSGQGASYEQYF
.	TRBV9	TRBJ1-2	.	TGTGCCAGCAGCTCTACGCCAGAGGGATTAGCTAACTATGGCTACACCTTC	CASSSTPEGLANYGYTF
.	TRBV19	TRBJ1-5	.	TGTGCCAGTCACTACCGGGGAACGAATCAGCCCCAGCATTTT	CASHYRGTNQPQHF
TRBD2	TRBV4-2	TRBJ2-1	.	TGTGCCAGCAGCCAAGAACACGGACTAGCCCCACTGTACAATGAGCAGTTCTTC	CASSQEHGLAPLYNEQFF
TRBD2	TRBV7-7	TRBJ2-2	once	TGTGCCAGCAGCTCTTGGGCTAGCGGGAGGTCCACCGGGGAGCTGTTTTTT	CASSSWASGRSTGELFF
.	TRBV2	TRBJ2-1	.	TGTGCCAGCAGTGGGTTAAGGAGCAATGAGCAGTTCTTC	CASSGLRSNEQFF
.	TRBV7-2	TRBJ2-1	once	TGTGCCAGCAGCCCCCCTCCGGGACTCCGTATATGGTTCTTC	CASSPPPGLRIWFF
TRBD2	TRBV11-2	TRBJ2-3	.	TGTGCCAGCGGGAAGTCTGGACTAGCGGGATTTAGCACAGATACGCAGTATTTT	CASGKSGLAGFSTDTQYF
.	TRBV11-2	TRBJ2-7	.	TGTGCCAGCAGCTTAGTTCCGGGAGCGGGCTTAGGAGAGCAGTACTTC	CASSLVPGAGLGEQYF
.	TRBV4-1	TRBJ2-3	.	TGCGCCAGCAGCCAAGTCCGGCCCTCGGGAGTTACGCAGTATTTT	CASSQVRPSGVTQYF